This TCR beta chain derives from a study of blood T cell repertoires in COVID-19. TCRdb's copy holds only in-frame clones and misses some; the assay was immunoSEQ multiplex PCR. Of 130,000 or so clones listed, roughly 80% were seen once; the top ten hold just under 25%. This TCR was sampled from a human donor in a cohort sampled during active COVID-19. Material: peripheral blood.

CDR3 region: CASSVGQQNTEAFF. The CDR3 DNA sequence: TGTGCCAGCAGCGTAGGACAGCAGAACACTGAAGCTTTCTTT. V usage is TRBV9 and J usage is TRBJ1-1; possibly TRBD1 for D (5 bases). CDR3 length: 14 residues. Trimming stripped 0 bases from V and 1 base from J, with 7 bases between. Germline V gives CDR1 SGDLS, CDR2 YYNGEE.